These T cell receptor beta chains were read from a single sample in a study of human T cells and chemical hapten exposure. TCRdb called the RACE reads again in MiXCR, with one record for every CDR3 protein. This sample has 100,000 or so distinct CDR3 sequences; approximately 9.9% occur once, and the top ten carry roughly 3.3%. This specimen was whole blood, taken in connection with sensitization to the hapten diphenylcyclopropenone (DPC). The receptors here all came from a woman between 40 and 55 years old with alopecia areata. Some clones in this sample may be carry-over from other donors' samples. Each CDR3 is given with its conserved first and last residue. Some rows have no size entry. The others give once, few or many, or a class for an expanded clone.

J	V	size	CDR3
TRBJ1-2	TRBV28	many	CASRSHDGYGYTF
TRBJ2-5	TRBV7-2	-	CASAGQGQETQYF
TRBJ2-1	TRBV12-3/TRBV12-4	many	CASSPSRDLGQFF
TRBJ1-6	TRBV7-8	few	CASSPGQVKNNSPLHF
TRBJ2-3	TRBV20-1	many	CSAGGQGRWDTQYF
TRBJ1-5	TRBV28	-	CASSTAGQTGSNQPQHF
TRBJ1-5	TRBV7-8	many	CASSSGRDSYNQPQHF
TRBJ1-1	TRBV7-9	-	CASSPTMENTEAFF
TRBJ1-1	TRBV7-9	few	CASNLVGARTEAFF
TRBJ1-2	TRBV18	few	CASSPPSSRDYGYTF
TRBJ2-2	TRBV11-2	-	CASSPRGGQTTGELFF
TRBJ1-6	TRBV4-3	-	CASSPGQGANSPLHF
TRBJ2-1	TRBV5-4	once	CASSLKSGGIQYNEQFF